These 20 T cell receptor beta chains originate from one sample sequenced in a study of PD-1 blockade in classical Hodgkin lymphoma. The time point: cycle 4 day 1 (C4D1), after 6 weeks of nivolumab. All patients experienced relapse after autologous stem cell transplantation, and brentuximab vedotin exposure was variable. The method was immunoSEQ multiplex PCR; TCRdb's version includes in-frame clones alone and lacks a portion of them. This sample has tens of thousands of clones, with 90% found just once. The sequencing here drew on peripheral blood mononuclear cells (PBMCs), taken before the fourth cycle of nivolumab. These receptors were collected from a human donor with classical Hodgkin lymphoma.

The table lists this clone with a count of one. The chain joins TRBV27 to TRBJ2-7, with D possibly being TRBD1 (6 bases). CDR1 and CDR2 from the germline V gene are MNHEY and SMNVEV (reference sequence). The CDR3 is 15 residues long. The V and J ends lost 3 bases and 0 bases respectively, with 12 bases between them. In nucleotides, the CDR3 is TGTGCCAGCAGTTTCTACAGGGCGAGCTCCTACGAGCAGTACTTC. Encoded protein: CASSFYRASSYEQYF.

Comments on this clone: A read error may account for a junction end that differs from germline. The genes are TRBV6-1 and TRBJ2-5, with unresolved D. The CDR3 covers 13 residues. The germline V gene encodes CDR1 MNHNS and CDR2 SASEGT. The CDR3, as DNA: TGTGCCAGCACTGAACCCATCGGGGAGACCCAGTACTTC. It is translated as CASTEPIGETQYF.

This clone was recorded a few times. The chain joins TRBV2 to TRBJ2-7, with 9 nucleotides matching TRBD1. With V trimmed by 6 bases and J by 2 bases, 5 bases remained unmatched. Germline V CDR1 and CDR2: SNHLY, FYNNEI. The CDR3 covers 14 residues. The CDR3 DNA sequence: TGTGCCAGCAGAGCCGGGACAGGGACCTACGAGCAGTACTTC. It codes for CASRAGTGTYEQYF.

In regard to this clone: This sample also contains other DNA sequences that code for the same CDR3. V and J are TRBV18 and TRBJ1-5; TRBD1 agrees at 8 bases. With 3 bases clipped from V and 7 bases from J, the junction kept 5 bases outside the gene matches. The germline gives CDR1 KGHSH, CDR2 LQKENI. The CDR3 sequence is 14 residues long. The CDR3 sequence: CASSPLTGDQPQHF. CDR3 bases: TGTGCCAGCTCACCCTTGACAGGGGACCAGCCCCAGCATTTT.

The rearrangement links TRBV9 to TRBJ2-5; D perhaps matches TRBD2 (6 bases). The V and J ends lost 1 base and 5 bases respectively, with 15 bases between them. The CDR3 sequence is 15 residues long. The germline CDR1 and CDR2 sequences are SGDLS and YYNGEE. The CDR3 is CASSVLGGVLETQYF. CDR3 bases: TGTGCCAGCAGCGTATTGGGGGGAGTACTGGAGACCCAGTACTTC.

J is TRBJ2-4 and V is TRBV5-3; 9 bases align to TRBD2. TRBV5-3 is treated as an ORF (open reading frame) with a function not yet certain. The CDR3 loop spans 22 amino acids. Trimming removed 7 bases from V and 0 bases from J; junction bases left unmatched: 26. CDR3 nucleotides: TGTGCCAGAGCGGTTGGTAGCAGCGGGAGGATTCTGTTACTCCTAGCCAAAAACATTCAGTACTTC. Translating gives CARAVGSSGRILLLLAKNIQYF.

This chain links TRBV7-3 with TRBJ2-1, with 10 bases identical to TRBD2. Germline-derived CDR1 and CDR2 are SGHTA and FQGTGA. The V gene end was trimmed by 2 bases and the J gene end by 4 bases; junction bases not matched to a gene: 5. The CDR3 has 16 residues. The CDR3 coding sequence is TGTGCCAGCAGCTTAGAGCGGGAGGGCCCTTACAATGAGCAGTTCTTC. This encodes CASSLEREGPYNEQFF.

The chain recombines TRBV9 with TRBJ2-5; D is undetermined. CDR3 length: 14 amino acids. Looked up from germline, CDR1 is SGDLS and CDR2 is YYNGEE. Trimming shortened V by 0 bases and J by 2 bases, and 8 bases separated the two germline ends. The CDR3 sequence is CASSVEGRQETQYF. CDR3 nucleotide sequence: TGTGCCAGCAGCGTAGAAGGTAGACAAGAGACCCAGTACTTC.

This rearrangement joins TRBV9 to TRBJ2-7; the D gene could be TRBD1 or TRBD2 (5 bases each). The CDR3 runs to 12 residues. Germline CDR1 reads SGDLS; CDR2 reads YYNGEE. V gave up 4 bases and J gave up 3 bases, with 8 bases separating them. The CDR3 reads CASSRDGYEQYF. The CDR3 bases are TGTGCCAGCAGCCGGGACGGCTACGAGCAGTACTTC.

The chain joins TRBV5-4 to TRBJ2-1; 9 bases match TRBD2. After removal of 4 bases from V and 5 bases from J, the junction contained 10 bases not matched to a gene. CDR1 is SGHNT, CDR2 YYREEE, per germline (reference sequence). The CDR3 totals 16 residues. In DNA, the CDR3 is TGTGCCAGCAGCCGAGCTAGCGGGAAGGCTGACAATGAGCAGTTCTTC. It is translated as CASSRASGKADNEQFF.

CDR3 sequence (DNA): TGTGCCAGTAGTATAGACCCCCGATGGTCCGACGAAAAATACGAGCAGTACTTC. Its translation is CASSIDPRWSDEKYEQYF. The chain couples TRBV19 to TRBJ2-7; no clear D gene. This CDR3 contains 18 residues. The germline V gene encodes CDR1 LNHDA and CDR2 SQIVND (reference sequence). Trimming shortened V by 0 bases and J by 4 bases, and 22 bases separated the two germline ends.

This chain joins TRBV27 and TRBJ2-1, with 14 nucleotides matching TRBD2. The CDR3 is 17 residues long. In germline, CDR1 is MNHEY, CDR2 SMNVEV (reference sequence). J lost 4 bases, V lost 4 bases, and 6 bases had no gene match. The CDR3 sequence: CASSWGTSGRRYNEQFF. CDR3 DNA: TGTGCCAGCAGTTGGGGGACTAGCGGGAGAAGGTACAATGAGCAGTTCTTC.

This chain joins TRBV21-1 and TRBJ2-7; the D call TRBD1 from the table was never checked on the DNA. TRBV21-1 is a pseudogene locus. The CDR3 runs to 19 residues. CDR3 in DNA: TGTGCCAGCAGCATCTCACCCCCCGGACAGGGAGGTTTTGGATACGAGCAGTACTTC. Amino acid sequence: CASSISPPGQGGFGYEQYF.

This chain uses TRBV28 with TRBJ1-2; D ambiguous. CDR3 size: 16 residues. Germline V lookup: CDR1 MDHEN, CDR2 SYDVKM. Trimming cost V 4 bases and J 9 bases, with 24 bases left between them. In DNA form, the CDR3 reads TGTGCCAGCAGTTCTCCCGACTTCAGTGATATCCACCGCTACACCTTC. This encodes CASSSPDFSDIHRYTF.

CDR3 protein: CASRSGTGNPEQYF. DNA for the CDR3: TGTGCCAGCAGATCCGGGACAGGGAATCCCGAGCAGTACTTC. The genes are TRBV7-8 and TRBJ2-7, with 9 bases identical to TRBD1. This CDR3 has 14 residues. CDR1 is SGHVS, CDR2 FQNEAQ, per germline. V lost 6 bases and J lost 6; bases outside the gene matches: 9.

The rearrangement uses TRBV9 and TRBJ1-5; D is unresolved. There are 12 residues in the CDR3. The V gene's germline CDR1 is SGDLS and CDR2 YYNGEE. V shed 7 bases and J shed 2 bases, with 7 bases lying between them. Here the CDR3 DNA reads TGTGCCAGCGGTGAGGGCAATCAGCCCCAGCATTTT. Protein: CASGEGNQPQHF.

To note about this clone: The junction and the germline gene differ at one end; a read error may be behind it. The gene calls are TRBV6-1 and TRBJ1-2; no clear D gene. Per germline, CDR1 MNHNS and CDR2 SASEGT. The CDR3 runs 10 residues. CDR3 sequence reads: CASREWDYTF. The DNA for the CDR3 is TGTGCCAGCCGTGAGTGGGACTACACCTTC.

In this sample, this clone turned up once. This CDR3 reads CASTWTPDRTSNQPQHF. The CDR3 region has the DNA TGTGCCAGTACGTGGACCCCTGACAGGACTAGCAATCAGCCCCAGCATTTT. The J gene is TRBJ1-5, the V gene TRBV2, with D tentatively TRBD1 (6 bases). The V end was cut by 9 bases, the J end by 0 bases, with 21 bases between. Germline loops: CDR1 SNHLY, CDR2 FYNNEI. This CDR3 spans 17 amino acids.

V usage is TRBV7-6 and J usage is TRBJ2-2; TRBD1 is a possible D gene (5 bases). Germline-derived CDR1 and CDR2 are SGHVS and FNYEAQ. This CDR3 is built from 15 residues. With 0 bases removed from V and 5 bases from J, the gap between germline ends came to 10 bases. DNA for the CDR3: TGTGCCAGCAGCTTAGCCCCGGCAGGGACCGGGGAGCTGTTTTTT. Translated, it gives CASSLAPAGTGELFF. Full variable domain (missing parts from reference TRBV7-6 and TRBJ2-2): GAGVSQSPRYKVTKRGQDVALRCDPISGHVSLYWYRQALGQGPEFLTYFNYEAQQDKSGLPNDRFSAERPEGSISTLTIQRTEQRDSAMYRCASSLAPAGTGELFFGEGSRLTVL.

This chain links TRBV6-5 with TRBJ1-2; D call uncertain. Germline V gene data show CDR1 as MNHEY and CDR2 as SVGAGI. V lost 6 bases and J lost 6, with 14 bases in between. This CDR3 contains 13 residues. The CDR3 region is CASSLNRRNGYTF. The CDR3 coding sequence is TGTGCCAGCAGCTTAAATCGACGGAATGGCTACACCTTC.